This paragraph covers one TCR beta chain sequence. Its cognate antigen is unknown. CDR1 and CDR2 from the germline V gene are SGHTA and FQGTGA. V was pared by 5 bases and J by 4 bases, with 5 bases of the junction left unmatched. The CDR3 sequence is 16 residues long. The sample belongs to a study of blood T cells in healthy people across ages. Points from the study as a whole: Naive T cell percentage showed a strong correlation with the diversity of TCR beta. One million T cells yielded diversity estimates that were considered underestimates. Donor CMV infection status was unknown, possibly confounding age-related changes in expanded clonotypes.

A second about 7 to 11 cycle PCR used barcoded and J-beta primers. MiXCR, applied by TCRdb to the 5' RACE reads, yields one record per CDR3 protein. The sample includes 910,000 or so distinct CDR3 sequences, 51% of them seen just once. The source is a woman aged 55-70 years in good health. J is TRBJ2-1 and V is TRBV7-3; 13 bases fit TRBD2. The sample taken for sequencing was blood. DNA of the CDR3: TGTGCCAGCAGCCCGGGGACTAGCGGGAATTACAATGAGCAGTTCTTC. This codes for CASSPGTSGNYNEQFF.